The 25 T cell receptor beta chains reported below all come from one sample, sequenced in a study of cytomegalovirus exposure and HLA in healthy donors. Produced via immunoSEQ multiplex PCR; TCRdb's table is partial and in-frame only. Among 150,000 to 200,000 clones, around 84% were seen once, and the ten largest hold approximately 15%. The specimen was PBMCs. These receptors were obtained from a man between 18 and 29 years old in good health and CMV-seropositive.

This clone has just a few counts. The V gene is TRBV2, the J gene TRBJ1-1; D remains ambiguous. The V end lost 4 bases, the J end lost 4 bases, and 7 bases lay between the germline ends. This CDR3 has 12 residues. CDR1 and CDR2 from the germline V gene are SNHLY and FYNNEI. The DNA of the CDR3 is TGTGCCAGCAGTGCCTATCTCACTGAAGCTTTCTTT. This encodes CASSAYLTEAFF.

The chain couples TRBV28 to TRBJ2-5; weak D call: TRBD1 (5 bases). Germline lookup yields CDR1 MDHEN and CDR2 SYDVKM. V was cut by 5 bases and J by 4 bases, with 11 bases left in between. CDR3 size: 13 residues. This CDR3 is CASSPQGVETQYF. As DNA, the CDR3 is TGTGCCAGCAGTCCGCAGGGCGTAGAGACCCAGTACTTC.

This chain uses TRBV30 with TRBJ1-1; possible D gene TRBD1, 5 bases. From germline, CDR1 is GTSNPN and CDR2 SVGIG (reference sequence). V lost 4 bases and J lost 4, with 13 bases in between. This CDR3 region has 13 residues. The DNA of the CDR3 is TGTGCCTGGATAGGCCGGCAGGGCACTGAAGCTTTCTTT. Residues: CAWIGRQGTEAFF.

This chain connects TRBV11-2 to TRBJ2-3, with D unresolved. The CDR3 consists of 13 residues. Germline V CDR1 and CDR2: SGHAT, FQNNGV. V lost 3 bases and J 6 bases, leaving 10 bases between the germline ends. The CDR3 here is CASSFPPRDTQYF. In DNA, the CDR3 is TGTGCCAGCAGCTTCCCTCCCCGGGATACGCAGTATTTT.

This chain connects TRBV30 to TRBJ2-7; tentatively, D is TRBD2 (5 bases). The CDR3 contains 15 residues. V was cut by 0 bases and J by 0 bases, with 12 bases left in between. Germline CDR1 and CDR2: GTSNPN and SVGIG (reference sequence). The CDR3 nucleotides are TGTGCCTGGAGTGTACCGGAAGGGAGCTCCTACGAGCAGTACTTC. It translates to CAWSVPEGSSYEQYF.

This clone was found a few times. The chain carries TRBV30 and TRBJ1-6; D is uncertain. Per germline, CDR1 GTSNPN and CDR2 SVGIG (reference sequence). The CDR3 contains 13 residues. V lost 5 bases and J lost 6, with 11 bases in between. The CDR3 DNA reads TGTGCCTGGGTCACTGCGGGTAATTCACCCCTCCACTTT. The encoded protein is CAWVTAGNSPLHF.

J is TRBJ2-1 and V is TRBV2, with 9 bases identical to TRBD2. This CDR3 comprises 15 residues. Trimming at V came to 10 bases and at J to 4 bases, leaving 11 bases not matched to a gene. Germline V gene data show CDR1 as SNHLY and CDR2 as FYNNEI. CDR3 protein: CATGGAGGLYNEQFF. The CDR3 DNA reads TGTGCCACCGGAGGGGCGGGGGGGCTATACAATGAGCAGTTCTTC.

The chain couples TRBV7-6 to TRBJ2-3; weak D call: TRBD2 (6 bases). This CDR3 is built from 17 residues. Trimming took 5 bases from V and 2 from J, leaving 20 bases between them. Germline loops: CDR1 SGHVS, CDR2 FNYEAQ. CDR3 region: CASSLPLGGEATDTQYF. CDR3 DNA sequence: TGTGCCAGCAGCCTACCTTTGGGGGGAGAGGCCACAGATACGCAGTATTTT.

The chain employs TRBV28 and TRBJ2-5, with unresolved D. The CDR3 runs to 14 residues. Germline assignment: CDR1 MDHEN and CDR2 SYDVKM. V was shortened by 5 bases and J by 3 bases, with 13 bases between the two germline ends. This CDR3 is CASSLDTSEETQYF. In nucleotides, the CDR3 is TGTGCCAGCAGTCTTGACACCTCGGAAGAGACCCAGTACTTC.

This chain connects TRBV19 to TRBJ1-1; maybe TRBD1 (5 bases). CDR1 LNHDA and CDR2 SQIVND come from the germline V gene (reference sequence). The CDR3 has 13 residues. Trimming took off 8 bases at V and 1 base at J, with 11 bases between the two ends. The CDR3 nucleotides read TGTGCCAGTTCAGCCAGGGAGAACACTGAAGCTTTCTTT. Its protein product is CASSARENTEAFF.

This chain connects TRBV2 to TRBJ2-2; D unresolved. Germline V CDR1 and CDR2: SNHLY, FYNNEI. Trimming stripped 4 bases from V and 4 bases from J, with 7 bases between. The CDR3 has 13 residues. CDR3 in DNA: TGTGCCAGCAGTGTAAGGAGCACCGGGGAGCTGTTTTTT. It translates to CASSVRSTGELFF.

As to this clone: The same CDR3 is also encoded by other DNA sequences in this sample. V is TRBV7-2 and J is TRBJ2-7; 8 bases align to TRBD2. CDR1 and CDR2 from the germline V gene are SGHTA and FQGNSA. Unmatched junction bases numbered 7, after V lost 5 bases and J lost 4 bases. This CDR3 is 14 amino acids long. The CDR3 coding sequence is TGTGCCAGCAGCCCATGGACTAGCAGTTACGAGCAGTACTTC. Protein sequence: CASSPWTSSYEQYF.

The J gene is TRBJ2-7, the V gene TRBV28; D possibly corresponds to TRBD1 (5 bases). CDR3 length equals 12 residues. Trimming took 6 bases from V and 5 from J, leaving 11 bases between them. Germline V gives CDR1 MDHEN, CDR2 SYDVKM. CDR3 loop: CASRPGINEQYF. Here the CDR3 DNA reads TGTGCCAGCAGGCCAGGGATCAACGAGCAGTACTTC.

The V and J genes are TRBV9 and TRBJ2-1; TRBD2 aligns across 10 bases. The CDR3 spans 16 residues. V shed 3 bases and J 4 bases; nucleotides not matched to a gene: 7. Germline assignment: CDR1 SGDLS and CDR2 YYNGEE. This CDR3 is CASSGEWTSGYNEQFF. The CDR3 DNA is TGTGCCAGCAGCGGGGAATGGACTAGCGGATACAATGAGCAGTTCTTC.

V usage is TRBV6-1 and J usage is TRBJ2-7; 8 bases are a match to TRBD2. This CDR3 is built from 15 residues. Germline CDR1 is MNHNS and CDR2 is SASEGT. After removal of 5 bases from V and 0 bases from J, the junction contained 6 bases not matched to a gene. The CDR3 coding sequence is TGTGCCAGCAGTAATCCTAGCGGGCGCTCCTACGAGCAGTACTTC. Its translation is CASSNPSGRSYEQYF.

The chain is built from TRBV28 and TRBJ2-1; 7 positions agree with TRBD1. V lost 7 bases to trimming and J lost 2 bases; unmatched junction nucleotides: 5. The CDR3 is 14 amino acids. CDR1 and CDR2 from the germline V gene are MDHEN and SYDVKM. As DNA, the CDR3 is TGTGCCAGCAAAGGCACAGGGGCCTACAATGAGCAGTTCTTC. It specifies CASKGTGAYNEQFF.

The chain couples TRBV5-6 to TRBJ2-7; D may be TRBD1 (6 bases). V lost 0 bases, J lost 7 bases, and 14 bases lay in between. CDR1 and CDR2 from the germline V gene are SGHDT and YYEEEE. This CDR3 region has 14 residues. CDR3: CASSLGDRFWEQYF. The CDR3 DNA sequence: TGTGCCAGCAGCTTGGGCGACAGGTTCTGGGAGCAGTACTTC.

Here the CDR3 reads CSVAGRQGSDEQFF. The CDR3 DNA follows: TGCAGCGTGGCCGGACGACAGGGCTCTGATGAGCAGTTCTTC. The chain recombines TRBV29-1 with TRBJ2-1; 7 bases map to TRBD1. This CDR3 has 14 residues. CDR1 is SQVTM and CDR2 is ANQGSEA in the germline V gene. J lost 8 bases, V lost 6 bases, and 13 bases had no gene match.

The rearrangement uses TRBV15 and TRBJ2-2; weak D call: TRBD1 (5 bases). Trimming left V 0 bases short and J 1 base short, with 15 bases between. In germline, CDR1 is LNHNV, CDR2 YYDKDF (reference sequence). The CDR3 is 18 amino acids. CDR3 amino acids: CATSREPNRGQNTGELFF. As DNA, the CDR3 is TGTGCCACCAGCAGAGAGCCCAATAGGGGCCAGAACACCGGGGAGCTGTTTTTT.

This clone occurred a few times. The V and J genes are TRBV11-2 and TRBJ2-5; TRBD2 agrees at 7 bases. The CDR3 is made up of 14 amino acids. Per the germline V gene, CDR1 is SGHAT and CDR2 is FQNNGV. J was trimmed by 2 bases and V by 5 bases; bases with no gene match: 5. The CDR3 DNA reads as TGTGCCAGCAGCATCGGGACTATACAAGAGACCCAGTACTTC. Its translation is CASSIGTIQETQYF.

This chain connects TRBV9 to TRBJ1-3, with unresolved D. This CDR3 has 11 residues. Germline CDR1 reads SGDLS; CDR2 reads YYNGEE. V shed 5 bases and J shed 7 bases, with 7 bases lying between them. Written as DNA, the CDR3 is TGTGCCAGCAGAAGCTGGAACACCATATATTTT. It codes for CASRSWNTIYF.

The chain is built from TRBV28 and TRBJ1-2; a possible D gene is TRBD1 (6 bases). Germline loops: CDR1 MDHEN, CDR2 SYDVKM. The CDR3 runs 14 residues. Deletions cut 4 bases from V and 8 bases from J, with 17 bases between. CDR3 coding DNA: TGTGCCAGCAGTTCAGGACAGCCCTGGGTGGGCTACACCTTC. Its protein is CASSSGQPWVGYTF.

J is TRBJ2-3 and V is TRBV28; weak D call: TRBD2 (5 bases). This CDR3 is built from 14 residues. CDR1 is MDHEN and CDR2 is SYDVKM in the germline V gene. Deletions cut 3 bases from V and 2 bases from J, with 9 bases between. The CDR3 sequence is CASSFRGYTDTQYF. Written as DNA, the CDR3 is TGTGCCAGCAGTTTTCGGGGTTACACAGATACGCAGTATTTT.

This clone was observed once. CDR3 residues: CAITRQSGELFF. CDR3 bases: TGTGCCATCACCAGGCAATCCGGGGAGCTGTTTTTT. This chain connects TRBV28 to TRBJ2-2; D gene unclear. Trimming left V 10 bases short and J 6 bases short, with 12 bases between. CDR3 length: 12 residues. Looked up from germline, CDR1 is MDHEN and CDR2 is SYDVKM. Looking up the rest from reference TRBV28 and TRBJ2-2 gives the full variable domain: DVKVTQSSRYLVKRTGEKVFLECVQDMDHENMFWYRQDPGLGLRLIYFSYDVKMKEKGDIPEGYSVSREKKERFSLILESASTNQTSMYLCAITRQSGELFFGEGSRLTVL.

The rearrangement links TRBV5-1 to TRBJ2-4, with D perhaps matching TRBD1 (6 bases). The CDR3 spans 15 residues. From germline, CDR1 is SGHRS and CDR2 YFSETQ. Trimming cost V 4 bases and J 6 bases, with 17 bases left between them. The CDR3 is CASSPGQLFTNIQYF. CDR3 DNA sequence: TGCGCCAGCAGCCCCGGACAGCTCTTTACAAACATTCAGTACTTC.